This TCR beta chain was sequenced during a study of cytomegalovirus exposure and HLA in healthy donors. Study-wide findings and caveats: TCR beta chain V- and J-gene trimming was linked, in a later analysis, to a missense variant in DCLRE1C. Analyses of presence/absence relied on an assumption of roughly uniform sequencing depth across donors.

With 60 Vbeta and 13 Jbeta primers, the PCR was carried out. TCRdb's copy holds only in-frame clones and misses some; the assay was immunoSEQ multiplex PCR. The table records over 100,000 clones, 79% of them present only once. The germline gives CDR1 SNHLY, CDR2 FYNNEI. The CDR3 has 13 residues. J lost 4 bases, V lost 6 bases, and 5 bases had no gene match. For this clone: Antigen specificity is unknown.

This clonotype was obtained from a woman younger than 30 in good health and CMV-seropositive. Sequencing was done on a sample of PBMCs. The J gene is TRBJ2-7, the V gene TRBV2; 8 nucleotides agree with TRBD1. The CDR3 protein is CASRAGGLYEQYF. CDR3 sequence (DNA): TGTGCCAGCAGGGCAGGGGGCTTGTACGAGCAGTACTTC.